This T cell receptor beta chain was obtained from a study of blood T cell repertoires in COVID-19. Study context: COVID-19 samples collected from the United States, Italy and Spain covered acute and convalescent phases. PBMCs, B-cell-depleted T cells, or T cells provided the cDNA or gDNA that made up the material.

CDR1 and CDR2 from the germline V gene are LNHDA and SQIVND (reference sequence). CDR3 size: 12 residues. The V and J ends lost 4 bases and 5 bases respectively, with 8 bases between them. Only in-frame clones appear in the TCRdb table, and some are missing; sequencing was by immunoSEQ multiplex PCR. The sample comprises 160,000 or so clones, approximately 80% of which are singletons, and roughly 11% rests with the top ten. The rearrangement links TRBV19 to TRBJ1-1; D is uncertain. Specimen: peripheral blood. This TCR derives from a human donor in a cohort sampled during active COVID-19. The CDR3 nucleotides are TGTGCCAGTAGTACTCGGTGGACTGAAGCTTTCTTT. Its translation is CASSTRWTEAFF.